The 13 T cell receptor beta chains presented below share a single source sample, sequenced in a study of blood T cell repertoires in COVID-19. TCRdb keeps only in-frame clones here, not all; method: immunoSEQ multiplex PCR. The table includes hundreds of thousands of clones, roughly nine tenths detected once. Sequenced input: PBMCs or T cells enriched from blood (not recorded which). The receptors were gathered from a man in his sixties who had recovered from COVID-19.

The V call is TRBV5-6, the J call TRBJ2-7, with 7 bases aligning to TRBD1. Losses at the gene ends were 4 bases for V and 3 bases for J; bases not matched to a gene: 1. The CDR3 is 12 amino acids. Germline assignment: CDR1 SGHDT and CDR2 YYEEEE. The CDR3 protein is CASSRTGYEQYF. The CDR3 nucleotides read TGTGCCAGCAGCCGGACAGGCTACGAGCAGTACTTC.

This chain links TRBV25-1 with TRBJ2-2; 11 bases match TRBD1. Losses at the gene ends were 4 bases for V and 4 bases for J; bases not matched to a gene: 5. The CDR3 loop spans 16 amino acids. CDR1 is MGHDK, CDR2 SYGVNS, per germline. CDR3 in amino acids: CASSVPGTGGTGELFF. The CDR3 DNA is TGTGCCAGCAGTGTCCCCGGGACAGGGGGCACCGGGGAGCTGTTTTTT.

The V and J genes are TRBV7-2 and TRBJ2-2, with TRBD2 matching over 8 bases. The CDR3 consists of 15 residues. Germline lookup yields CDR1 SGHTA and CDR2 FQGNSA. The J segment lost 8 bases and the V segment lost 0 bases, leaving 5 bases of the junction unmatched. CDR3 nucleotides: TGTGCCAGCAGCTTAGCCGGCGGGGGGCTGGGGGAGCTGTTTTTT. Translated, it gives CASSLAGGGLGELFF.

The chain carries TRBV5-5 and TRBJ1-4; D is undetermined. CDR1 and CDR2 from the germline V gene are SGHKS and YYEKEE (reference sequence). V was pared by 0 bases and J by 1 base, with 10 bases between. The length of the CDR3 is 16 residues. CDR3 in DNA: TGTGCCAGCAGCTTGGCTACGGGAGGAACTAATGAAAAACTGTTTTTT. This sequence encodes CASSLATGGTNEKLFF.

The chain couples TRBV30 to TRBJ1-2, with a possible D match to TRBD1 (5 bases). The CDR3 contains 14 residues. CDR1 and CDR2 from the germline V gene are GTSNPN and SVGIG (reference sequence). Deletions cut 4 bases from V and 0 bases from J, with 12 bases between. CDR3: CAWTDKDTNYGYTF. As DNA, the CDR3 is TGTGCCTGGACCGATAAGGACACTAACTATGGCTACACCTTC. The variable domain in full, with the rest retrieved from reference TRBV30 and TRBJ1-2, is SQTIHQWPATLVQPVGSPLSLECTVEGTSNPNLYWYRQAAGRGLQLLFYSVGIGQISSEVPQNLSASRPQDRQFILSSKKLLLSDSGFYLCAWTDKDTNYGYTFGSGTRLTVV.

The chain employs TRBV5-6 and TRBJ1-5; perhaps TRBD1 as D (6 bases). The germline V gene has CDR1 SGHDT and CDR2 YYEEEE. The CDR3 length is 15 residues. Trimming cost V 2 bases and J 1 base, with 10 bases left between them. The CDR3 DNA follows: TGTGCCAGCAGCTTAAGGACAGTGAGCAATCAGCCCCAGCATTTT. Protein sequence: CASSLRTVSNQPQHF.

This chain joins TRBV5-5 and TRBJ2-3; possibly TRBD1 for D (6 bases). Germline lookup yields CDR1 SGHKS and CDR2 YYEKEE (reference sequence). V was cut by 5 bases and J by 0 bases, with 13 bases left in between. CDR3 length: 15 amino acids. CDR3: CASRYRQESTDTQYF. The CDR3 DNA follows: TGTGCCAGCAGATACCGACAGGAGAGCACAGATACGCAGTATTTT.

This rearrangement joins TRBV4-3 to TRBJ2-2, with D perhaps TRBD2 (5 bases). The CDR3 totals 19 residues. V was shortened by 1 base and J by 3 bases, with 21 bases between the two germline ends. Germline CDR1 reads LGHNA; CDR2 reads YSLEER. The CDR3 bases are TGCGCCAGCAGCCAAGTTAGCCGGGGAGCAAGAACCTACACCGGGGAGCTGTTTTTT. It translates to CASSQVSRGARTYTGELFF.

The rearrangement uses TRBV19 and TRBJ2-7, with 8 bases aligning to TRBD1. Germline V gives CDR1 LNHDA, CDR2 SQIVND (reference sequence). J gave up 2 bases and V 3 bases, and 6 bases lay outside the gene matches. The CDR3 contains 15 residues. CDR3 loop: CASSIQGQGTYEQYF. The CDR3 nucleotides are TGTGCCAGTAGTATCCAAGGACAGGGAACCTACGAGCAGTACTTC.

CDR3 region: CASSYGQGYNEQFF. The DNA of the CDR3 is TGTGCCAGCAGTTACGGTCAGGGGTACAATGAGCAGTTCTTC. The chain is built from TRBV6-2 or TRBV6-3 and TRBJ2-1; TRBD1 is a possible D gene (6 bases). The germline CDR1 and CDR2 sequences are MNHEY and SVGEGT. The CDR3 runs 14 residues. V was pared by 2 bases and J by 4 bases, with 9 bases between.

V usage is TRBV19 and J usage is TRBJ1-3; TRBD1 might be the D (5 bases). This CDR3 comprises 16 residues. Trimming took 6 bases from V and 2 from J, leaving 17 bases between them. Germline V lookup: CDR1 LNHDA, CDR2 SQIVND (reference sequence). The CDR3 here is CASSEALGGTGNTIYF. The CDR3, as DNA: TGTGCCAGTAGCGAAGCCTTGGGGGGGACTGGAAACACCATATATTTT.

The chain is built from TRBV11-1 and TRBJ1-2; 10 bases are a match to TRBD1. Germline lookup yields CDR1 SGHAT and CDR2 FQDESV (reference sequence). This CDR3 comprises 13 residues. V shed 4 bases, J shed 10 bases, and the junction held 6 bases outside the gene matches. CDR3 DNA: TGTGCCAGCAGCTCGGGACAGGGGAATGTCTACACCTTC. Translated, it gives CASSSGQGNVYTF.

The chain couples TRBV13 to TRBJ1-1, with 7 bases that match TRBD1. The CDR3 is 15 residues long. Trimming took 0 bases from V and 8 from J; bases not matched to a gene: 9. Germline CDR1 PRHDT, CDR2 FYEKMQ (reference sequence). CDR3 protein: CASSLGYRGVSEAFF. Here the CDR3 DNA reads TGTGCCAGCAGCTTAGGGTACAGGGGCGTATCGGAAGCTTTCTTT.